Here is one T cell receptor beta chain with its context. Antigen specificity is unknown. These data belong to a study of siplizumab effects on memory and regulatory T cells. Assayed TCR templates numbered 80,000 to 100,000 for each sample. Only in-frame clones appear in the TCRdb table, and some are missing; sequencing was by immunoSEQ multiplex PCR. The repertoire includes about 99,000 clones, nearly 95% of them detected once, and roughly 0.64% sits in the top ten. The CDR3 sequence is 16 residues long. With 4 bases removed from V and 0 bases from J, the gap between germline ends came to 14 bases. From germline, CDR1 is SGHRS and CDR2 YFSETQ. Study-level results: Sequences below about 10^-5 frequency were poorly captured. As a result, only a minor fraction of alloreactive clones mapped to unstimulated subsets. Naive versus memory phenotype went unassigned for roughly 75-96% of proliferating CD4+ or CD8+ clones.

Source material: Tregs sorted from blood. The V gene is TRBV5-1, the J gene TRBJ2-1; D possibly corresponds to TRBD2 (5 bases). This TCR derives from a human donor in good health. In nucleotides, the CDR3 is TGCGCCAGCAGCCTCCGGGGAGTTAGCTCCTACAATGAGCAGTTCTTC. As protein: CASSLRGVSSYNEQFF.